Listed here are 8 T cell receptor beta chains from one sample, sequenced in a study of shared clonotypes between healthy human individuals (dated by TCRdb to 2020 to 2021). The library came from the immunoSEQ multiplex PCR assay. TCRdb took this table from immuneACCESS and kept in-frame rearrangements with V and J called. Such tables lack part of the clones; where checked against another copy, unresolved V genes explain under half of the gap, and the rest is unexplained. The sample table shows approximately 100,000 clones, and about two thirds are seen once. Of the sample, 35% to 55% is held by the ten largest clones. The sequenced sample consisted of memory CD8+ T cells sorted from blood. In the paper's terms, the cell subset or site label means: CD45RO+ cells pooled with CCR7-negative TemRA cells. The receptors shown here come from a man aged 30 to 39 in good health.

This rearrangement joins TRBV28 to TRBJ2-7; D possibly uses TRBD1 or TRBD2 (5 bases each). Deletions cut 4 bases from V and 6 bases from J, with 19 bases between. The CDR3 loop spans 15 amino acids. The V gene's germline CDR1 is MDHEN and CDR2 SYDVKM. CDR3 loop: CASSSPGTQIGEQYF. CDR3 DNA: TGTGCCAGCAGTTCCCCAGGGACCCAGATCGGCGAGCAGTACTTC.

The chain carries TRBV5-1 and TRBJ2-3; 8 positions agree with TRBD1. The germline gives CDR1 SGHRS, CDR2 YFSETQ. Trimming at V came to 4 bases and at J to 8 bases, leaving 9 bases not matched to a gene. This CDR3 spans 14 amino acids. DNA for the CDR3: TGCGCCAGCAGCGACACGACAGGGGCGGCTACGCAGTATTTT. This translates into CASSDTTGAATQYF. Together with reference TRBV5-1 and TRBJ2-3, the CDR3 gives the full variable domain: KAGVTQTPRYLIKTRGQQVTLSCSPISGHRSVSWYQQTPGQGLQFLFEYFSETQRNKGNFPGRFSGRQFSNSRSEMNVSTLELGDSALYLCASSDTTGAATQYFGPGTRLTVL.

CDR3 residues: CASSMGLAGGIDTQYF. Here the CDR3 DNA reads TGTGCCAGTAGTATGGGACTAGCGGGAGGGATAGATACGCAGTATTTT. V usage is TRBV19 and J usage is TRBJ2-3; 16 bases map to TRBD2. There are 16 residues in the CDR3. V dropped 3 bases and J dropped 5; count of bases not matched to a gene: 2. Germline V CDR1 and CDR2: LNHDA, SQIVND (reference sequence).

The chain employs TRBV5-5 and TRBJ1-5; TRBD1 might be the D (6 bases). Trimming stripped 1 base from V and 0 bases from J, with 8 bases between. This CDR3 has 15 amino acids. Per the germline V gene, CDR1 is SGHKS and CDR2 is YYEKEE (reference sequence). As DNA, the CDR3 is TGTGCCAGCAGCTTGAGACAGGATAGCAATCAGCCCCAGCATTTT. Translation: CASSLRQDSNQPQHF. Looking up the rest from reference TRBV5-5 and TRBJ1-5 gives the full variable domain: DAGVTQSPTHLIKTRGQQVTLRCSPISGHKSVSWYQQVLGQGPQFIFQYYEKEERGRGNFPDRFSARQFPNYSSELNVNALLLGDSALYLCASSLRQDSNQPQHFGDGTRLSIL.

This clone has only one observation. The chain couples TRBV28 to TRBJ1-1, with 9 bases fitting TRBD1. CDR3 size: 14 residues. Germline V gives CDR1 MDHEN, CDR2 SYDVKM. V was clipped by 2 bases and J by 4 bases; unmatched bases: 2. The CDR3 protein is CASSLDRGSTEAFF. For the CDR3, the DNA is TGTGCCAGCAGTTTAGACAGGGGGAGCACTGAAGCTTTCTTT.

The V and J genes are TRBV6-6 and TRBJ1-4; 7 bases agree with TRBD1. V gave up 0 bases and J gave up 6 bases; unmatched junction bases: 1. CDR3 length: 14 amino acids. CDR1 MNHNY and CDR2 SVGAGI come from the germline V gene (reference sequence). CDR3 region: CASSYSGQYEKLFF. The CDR3 DNA sequence: TGTGCCAGCAGTTACTCGGGACAGTATGAAAAACTGTTTTTT.

This chain connects TRBV7-3 to TRBJ2-1; 12 bases are shared with TRBD2. The CDR3 loop spans 17 amino acids. Germline V gives CDR1 SGHTA, CDR2 FQGTGA. J was trimmed by 7 bases and V by 4 bases; bases with no gene match: 11. The CDR3 sequence: CASSSVPSGRAGNEQFF. The DNA of the CDR3 is TGTGCCAGCAGCTCGGTCCCTAGCGGGAGGGCGGGGAATGAGCAGTTCTTC.

This sequence joins TRBV27 and TRBJ2-3, with 7 positions matching TRBD1. The trim removed 7 bases at V and 4 bases at J, leaving 11 bases unmatched. Per the germline V gene, CDR1 is MNHEY and CDR2 is SMNVEV (reference sequence). This CDR3 region has 15 residues. This chain's CDR3 is CASTTLGGDADTQYF. DNA for the CDR3: TGTGCCAGCACCACGCTAGGGGGCGACGCAGATACGCAGTATTTT.